This TCR beta chain was identified in a study of brain T cells in children with intractable seizures. Whole-study results and caveats: Pre-surgery blood may have been undersampled, hiding some clones.

Only in-frame clones appear in the TCRdb table, and some are missing; sequencing was by immunoSEQ multiplex PCR. The sample records about 340,000 clones, roughly 93% being singletons. Time point noted: blood from clinic visit 5 months post-surgery; TSC patient then seizure free. Per germline, CDR1 LNHDA and CDR2 SQIVND (reference sequence). The CDR3 runs to 15 residues. Trimming removed 3 bases at V and 0 bases at J, with 12 bases between. As to this clone: The antigen is not known.

The receptor was derived from a boy in the first two years of life with tuberous sclerosis and intractable seizures. The material was peripheral blood, obtained less than 6 months after surgery. The chain is built from TRBV19 and TRBJ2-7, with a tentative D call TRBD2 (5 bases). CDR3 protein: CASSISAESSYEQYF. The CDR3 coding sequence is TGTGCCAGTAGTATCTCAGCGGAAAGCTCCTACGAGCAGTACTTC.